The rows below give T cell receptor beta chains drawn from one sample of a study of blood T cell repertoires in COVID-19. Profiled with immunoSEQ multiplex PCR; TCRdb holds only in-frame clones, not every one. The sample lists roughly 400,000 clones, approximately 85% occurring once. Sequencing used PBMCs or T cells enriched from blood (not recorded which). The receptors originated from a woman aged 40 to 50 with acute COVID-19. Each CDR3 is given with its conserved first and last residue. Fields, in order: J gene, clone size, D gene, V gene, CDR3 protein, CDR3 DNA. A D gene is named only where the DNA matches it firmly. A clone size is listed for some rows: how often the clone was seen (once, few, many), or a class if it is expanded.

j_gene: TRBJ1-1
abundance: few
d_gene: NA
v_gene: TRBV29-1
CDR3aa: CSVEEGGMNTEAFF
CDR3nt: TGCAGCGTTGAAGAGGGGGGGATGAACACTGAAGCTTTCTTT

j_gene: TRBJ1-2
abundance: NA
d_gene: NA
v_gene: TRBV4-1
CDR3aa: CASSQEYQTLGYGYTF
CDR3nt: TGCGCCAGCAGCCAAGAATACCAGACTTTGGGCTATGGCTACACCTTC

j_gene: TRBJ2-3
abundance: NA
d_gene: TRBD2
v_gene: TRBV9
CDR3aa: CASSVGSGGWADTQYF
CDR3nt: TGTGCCAGCAGCGTAGGGAGCGGGGGGTGGGCAGATACGCAGTATTTT

j_gene: TRBJ1-2
abundance: NA
d_gene: NA
v_gene: TRBV18
CDR3aa: CASSPNTYGYTF
CDR3nt: TGTGCCAGCTCACCAAACACGTATGGCTACACCTTC

j_gene: TRBJ1-1
abundance: NA
d_gene: NA
v_gene: TRBV19
CDR3aa: CASSPSGGDEAFF
CDR3nt: TGTGCCAGTAGTCCCTCCGGAGGGGATGAAGCTTTCTTT

j_gene: TRBJ2-1
abundance: NA
d_gene: TRBD2
v_gene: TRBV9
CDR3aa: CASSVAPAASGGDNNEQFF
CDR3nt: TGTGCCAGCAGCGTAGCCCCGGCGGCTAGCGGGGGGGACAACAATGAGCAGTTCTTC

j_gene: TRBJ1-3
abundance: NA
d_gene: NA
v_gene: TRBV6-5
CDR3aa: CASSLQVPYSGNTIYF
CDR3nt: TGTGCCAGCAGTTTACAGGTCCCCTACTCTGGAAACACCATATATTTT

j_gene: TRBJ2-2
abundance: NA
d_gene: NA
v_gene: TRBV5-4
CDR3aa: CASSLEGLTGELFF
CDR3nt: TGTGCCAGCAGCTTGGAGGGGCTTACCGGGGAGCTGTTTTTT

j_gene: TRBJ1-3
abundance: NA
d_gene: NA
v_gene: TRBV2
CDR3aa: CASSTEWSTIYF
CDR3nt: TGTGCCAGCAGTACCGAGTGGAGCACCATATATTTT

j_gene: TRBJ2-1
abundance: NA
d_gene: NA
v_gene: TRBV5-1
CDR3aa: CASSFGQTEQFF
CDR3nt: TGCGCCAGCAGCTTCGGACAGACCGAGCAGTTCTTC

j_gene: TRBJ1-6
abundance: once
d_gene: NA
v_gene: TRBV15
CDR3aa: CATSRDRGLSSPLHF
CDR3nt: TGTGCCACCAGCAGAGATCGGGGTTTGAGTTCACCCCTCCACTTT

j_gene: TRBJ1-2
abundance: NA
d_gene: TRBD1
v_gene: TRBV6-5
CDR3aa: CASSSGQGIGYTF
CDR3nt: TGTGCCAGCAGTTCAGGACAGGGCATCGGCTACACCTTC

j_gene: TRBJ1-1
abundance: NA
d_gene: NA
v_gene: TRBV9
CDR3aa: CASSPRGGAGTEAFF
CDR3nt: TGTGCCAGCAGCCCGAGGGGGGGAGCAGGCACTGAAGCTTTCTTT

j_gene: TRBJ1-5
abundance: NA
d_gene: NA
v_gene: TRBV2
CDR3aa: CASSEAEGQGGQPQHF
CDR3nt: TGTGCCAGCAGTGAAGCGGAGGGGCAGGGCGGTCAGCCCCAGCATTTT

j_gene: TRBJ1-5
abundance: NA
d_gene: NA
v_gene: TRBV19
CDR3aa: CASSMGHLNQPQHF
CDR3nt: TGTGCCAGTAGTATGGGACACCTCAATCAGCCCCAGCATTTT

j_gene: TRBJ2-1
abundance: NA
d_gene: NA
v_gene: TRBV3-1/TRBV3-2
CDR3aa: CASSLSVKANEQFF
CDR3nt: TGTGCCAGCAGCCTTAGCGTTAAGGCGAATGAGCAGTTCTTC

j_gene: TRBJ1-1
abundance: once
d_gene: NA
v_gene: TRBV6-2/TRBV6-3
CDR3aa: CASSYWGRGKNTEAFF
CDR3nt: TGTGCCAGCAGTTACTGGGGCAGGGGAAAGAACACTGAAGCTTTCTTT

j_gene: TRBJ2-5
abundance: NA
d_gene: TRBD1
v_gene: TRBV19
CDR3aa: CASKQGTGERETQYF
CDR3nt: TGTGCCAGTAAACAAGGGACAGGGGAGCGCGAGACCCAGTACTTC